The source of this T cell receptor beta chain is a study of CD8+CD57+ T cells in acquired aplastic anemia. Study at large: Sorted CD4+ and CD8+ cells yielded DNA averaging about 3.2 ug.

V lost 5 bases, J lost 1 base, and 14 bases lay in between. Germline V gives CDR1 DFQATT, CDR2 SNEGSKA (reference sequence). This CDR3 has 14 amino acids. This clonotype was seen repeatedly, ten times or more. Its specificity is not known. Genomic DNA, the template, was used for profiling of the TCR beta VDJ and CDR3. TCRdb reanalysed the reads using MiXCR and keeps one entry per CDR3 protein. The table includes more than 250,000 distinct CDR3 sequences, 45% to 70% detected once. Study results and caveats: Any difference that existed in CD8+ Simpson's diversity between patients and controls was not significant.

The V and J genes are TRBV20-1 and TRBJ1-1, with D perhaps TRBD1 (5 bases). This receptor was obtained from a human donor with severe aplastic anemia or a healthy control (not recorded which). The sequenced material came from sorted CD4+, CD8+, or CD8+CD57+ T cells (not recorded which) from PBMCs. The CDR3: CSAGGRSKNTEAFF. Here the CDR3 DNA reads TGCAGTGCTGGGGGACGGTCAAAGAACACTGAAGCTTTCTTT.